A selection of T cell receptor beta chains follows, all from one sample in a study of T cells after yellow fever vaccination. Using its own MiXCR run on the 5' RACE reads, TCRdb lists one record per CDR3 protein. This table holds around 320,000 distinct CDR3 sequences, roughly 10% found once. Material: CD4+ T cells sorted from PBMCs, obtained 45 days after the yellow fever booster vaccination. Receptors were obtained from a man between 18 and 35 years old who received the YFV17D yellow fever vaccine. Both conserved end residues are part of each CDR3. D genes are given only for firm matches. Some rows have no size entry. The others give once, few or many, or a class for an expanded clone.

CDR3 length	D gene	V gene	J gene	clone size	CDR3 DNA	CDR3 protein
15	TRBD1	TRBV2	TRBJ1-4	many	TGTGCCAGCAGTAGTTGGACAGGGACCAATGAAAAACTGTTTTTT	CASSSWTGTNEKLFF
14	-	TRBV12-3/TRBV12-4	TRBJ1-4	-	TGTGCCAGCAGTTGGCACGGGGGGGGGGAAAAACTGTTTTTT	CASSWHGGGEKLFF
15	-	TRBV12-3/TRBV12-4	TRBJ1-2	-	TGTGCCAGCAGCCCTGAAGGCATTTCTAACTATGGCTACACCTTC	CASSPEGISNYGYTF
17	-	TRBV6-4	TRBJ1-2	few	TGTGCCAGCAGTGACTTTTTCTCGCGGGGGGAGAACTATGGCTACACCTTC	CASSDFFSRGENYGYTF
17	TRBD2	TRBV7-6	TRBJ2-3	-	TGTGCCAGCAGCCCATATCAGGTAGCGGGGAACACAGATACGCAGTATTTT	CASSPYQVAGNTDTQYF
15	-	TRBV20-1	TRBJ1-4	-	TGCAGTGCTAGAGATACCAGGGACTCTAATGAAAAACTGTTTTTT	CSARDTRDSNEKLFF
14	-	TRBV10-3	TRBJ1-1	-	TGTGCCATCAGTGAGTCGGTCCGGTACACTGAAGCTTTCTTT	CAISESVRYTEAFF
14	TRBD1	TRBV19	TRBJ1-1	few	TGTGCCAGTCAGAAGGGGACAGGAGTCACTGAAGCTTTCTTT	CASQKGTGVTEAFF
12	TRBD1	TRBV27	TRBJ2-1	-	TGTGCCAGCAGCTCCTGGGACAGGGAGGAGTTCTTC	CASSSWDREEFF
14	TRBD1	TRBV4-3	TRBJ1-6	-	TGCGCCAGCAGCCAAGGGGACAGGATCTCACCCCTCCACTTT	CASSQGDRISPLHF
16	TRBD2	TRBV7-3	TRBJ2-1	-	TGTGCCAGCAGCTTAATTGGCGGGGGGGCCGTGAATGAGCAGTTCTTC	CASSLIGGGAVNEQFF
13	TRBD1	TRBV5-1	TRBJ1-1	few	TGCGCCAGCAGAACAGGGGAGAACACTGAAGCTTTCTTT	CASRTGENTEAFF
14	TRBD1	TRBV12-3/TRBV12-4	TRBJ2-2	-	TGTGCCAGCAGTCCGACAGGGTCCGCCGGGGAGCTGTTTTTT	CASSPTGSAGELFF
16	TRBD1	TRBV4-3	TRBJ2-3	-	TGCGCCAGCAGCCAAGAAAACAGGGGCTGGGCAGATACGCAGTATTTT	CASSQENRGWADTQYF
15	TRBD2	TRBV11-1	TRBJ2-3	-	TGTGCCAGCAGCACGACTAGCGGATACACAGATACGCAGTATTTT	CASSTTSGYTDTQYF
14	TRBD1	TRBV3-1	TRBJ2-7	few	TGTGCCAGCAGCAAACGGACAGGGAGGAGCGAGCAGTACTTC	CASSKRTGRSEQYF
16	-	TRBV4-2	TRBJ2-2	many	TGTGCCAGCAGCCAAGGTGTGATAATGGACACCGGGGAGCTGTTTTTT	CASSQGVIMDTGELFF
14	-	TRBV6-4	TRBJ1-1	few	TGTGCCAGCAGTGTTGAGGAAAGTAGCACTGAAGCTTTCTTT	CASSVEESSTEAFF
15	TRBD2	TRBV4-2	TRBJ2-7	few	TGTGCCAGCAGCCAAGATGGGACTAGCCTCTACGAGCAGTACTTC	CASSQDGTSLYEQYF
17	-	TRBV18	TRBJ2-1	few	TGTGCCAGCTCACCACGACCCGGTGCCGAACTGTACAATGAGCAGTTCTTC	CASSPRPGAELYNEQFF
16	-	TRBV3-1	TRBJ2-5	few	TGTGCCAGCAGCCAAGCGGGGGTGCGGACGGCGGCGGTCCAGTACTTC	CASSQAGVRTAAVQYF
13	-	TRBV3-1	TRBJ1-2	-	TGTGCCAGCAGCCAAGCCCCGTTTGGAGGCTACACCTTC	CASSQAPFGGYTF
13	TRBD1	TRBV5-4	TRBJ1-2	-	TGTGCCAGCAGCTGGACAGGGGGCAATGGCTACACCTTC	CASSWTGGNGYTF
14	-	TRBV7-2	TRBJ2-1	few	TGTGCCAGCAGCTTAGTCGCGGCTTCCAATGAGCAGTTCTTC	CASSLVAASNEQFF
16	TRBD1	TRBV5-1	TRBJ2-7	many	TGCGCCAGCAGCACCGGACAGGCCGCACCTCCTCCTGGGCAGTACTTC	CASSTGQAAPPPGQYF
17	-	TRBV12-3/TRBV12-4	TRBJ2-2	-	TGTGCCAGCAGTTTAGATTTCAAGGGGCATGGGGCCGGGGAGCTGTTTTTT	CASSLDFKGHGAGELFF
13	-	TRBV7-8	TRBJ2-3	-	TGTGCCAGCAGCCGTTCTCAGGCAGATACGCAGTATTTT	CASSRSQADTQYF
10	-	TRBV29-1	TRBJ2-7	-	TGCAGCGTTGTCATCGACGAGCAGTACTTC	CSVVIDEQYF
15	TRBD1	TRBV2	TRBJ1-4	-	TGTGCCAGCAGTGCTGCGACAGGGGGAAATGAAAAACTGTTTTTT	CASSAATGGNEKLFF
12	-	TRBV6-6	TRBJ1-3	-	TGTGCCAGCAGTGAGGGGGGAAACACCATATATTTT	CASSEGGNTIYF
15	-	TRBV20-1	TRBJ1-6	many	TGCAGTGCTAGCGGGTCAGGACTTAATAATTCACCCCTCCACTTT	CSASGSGLNNSPLHF
16	TRBD1	TRBV5-4	TRBJ1-2	-	TGTGCCAGCAGCCTGGAGGCAGGGGGCCTCTCGGGAGGCTACACCTTC	CASSLEAGGLSGGYTF
14	-	TRBV7-2	TRBJ1-2	few	TGTGCCAGCAGCTTAGATCGGAGTAACTATGGCTACACCTTC	CASSLDRSNYGYTF
13	-	TRBV29-1	TRBJ1-6	-	TGCAGCGTACACTTGGGTGTTGGATCACCCCTCCACTTT	CSVHLGVGSPLHF
13	-	TRBV12-3/TRBV12-4	TRBJ1-2	-	TGTGCCAGCAGTGAAAACTTTAACTATGGCTACACCTTC	CASSENFNYGYTF
17	TRBD2	TRBV12-3/TRBV12-4	TRBJ2-3	few	TGTGCCAGCAGTTTGGTCCGTGGCGGGGGGCCCACAGATACGCAGTATTTT	CASSLVRGGGPTDTQYF
16	TRBD2	TRBV15	TRBJ2-3	many	TGTGCCACCAGCAGAGAAGTGACTAGCGGAGGAGGTACGCAGTATTTT	CATSREVTSGGGTQYF
12	-	TRBV6-5	TRBJ2-1	few	TGTGCCAGCAGTCCTAGCTCTTATGAGCAGTTCTTC	CASSPSSYEQFF
15	-	TRBV20-1	TRBJ2-3	-	TGCAGTGCTAGAATTCCGGGAGCTAGCACAGATACGCAGTATTTT	CSARIPGASTDTQYF
15	-	TRBV6-5	TRBJ2-5	few	TGTGCCAGCAGTTACAGGACCCCAAGCGGGGAGACCCAGTACTTC	CASSYRTPSGETQYF
15	TRBD2	TRBV5-1	TRBJ2-3	few	TGCGCCAGCAGGGATGCGGGGGGGATGACAGATACGCAGTATTTT	CASRDAGGMTDTQYF
18	-	TRBV4-3	TRBJ1-4	-	TGCGCCAGCAGCCAAGGGCATGGGAACCCAGTAACTAATGAAAAACTGTTTTTT	CASSQGHGNPVTNEKLFF
12	-	TRBV29-1	TRBJ2-5	-	TGCAGCGTAAAGACGTGGGGGGAGACCCAGTACTTC	CSVKTWGETQYF
15	-	TRBV5-1	TRBJ2-7	-	TGCGCCAGCAGCCCCACTGGGGCCACCTCCTACGAGCAGTACTTC	CASSPTGATSYEQYF
13	-	TRBV10-2	TRBJ1-2	few	TGCGCCAGCAGCGCCGGGGGCCCGGCTGGCTACACCTTC	CASSAGGPAGYTF
16	-	TRBV4-1	TRBJ2-2	few	TGCGCCAGCAGCCAAGACTTGGGACCCAGGATCGGGGAGCTGTTTTTT	CASSQDLGPRIGELFF
19	TRBD1	TRBV4-3	TRBJ1-2	-	TGCGCCAGCAGCCAAGATATGAATACAGGGGGCGTATCTTGGTATGGCTACACCTTC	CASSQDMNTGGVSWYGYTF
15	-	TRBV18	TRBJ1-2	few	TGTGCCAGCTCATCCCGGGACACCTCTAACTATGGCTACACCTTC	CASSSRDTSNYGYTF
16	-	TRBV6-6	TRBJ2-6	many	TGTGCCAGCAGTTACCCCGGACAGTCGGGGGCCAACGTCCTGACTTTC	CASSYPGQSGANVLTF
13	-	TRBV9	TRBJ2-1	-	TGTGCCAGCAGCGTACATTCCGGGACCGAGGCGTTCTTC	CASSVHSGTEAFF
16	-	TRBV5-1	TRBJ2-1	many	TGCGCCAGCGGGGGGACCGGGACTCCCCTGGGAAATGAGCAGTTCTTC	CASGGTGTPLGNEQFF
14	TRBD1	TRBV5-1	TRBJ2-3	many	TGCGCCAGCACAAGACAGGGTCGGCCAGATACGCAGTATTTT	CASTRQGRPDTQYF
16	-	TRBV11-2	TRBJ2-4	few	TGTGCCAGCAGCCCCAAGATCGACCCCGCTGGAAACATTCAGTACTTC	CASSPKIDPAGNIQYF
14	TRBD1	TRBV19	TRBJ2-7	-	TGTGCCAGTAGTAGGACAGGGAAAAACTACGAGCAGTACTTC	CASSRTGKNYEQYF
15	-	TRBV18	TRBJ2-3	few	TGTGCCAGCTCACCACCCAATGGTCGTGGACGTACGCAGTATTTT	CASSPPNGRGRTQYF